What follows are 2 T cell receptor beta chains derived from one specimen sequenced in a study of blood T cell repertoires in COVID-19. Here immunoSEQ multiplex PCR was the method, and the copy in TCRdb shows in-frame clones only, minus some. The sample consists of some 120,000 clones, about 77% of them appearing once. Sequencing was performed on peripheral blood. The origin of the receptors is a human donor in a cohort sampled during active COVID-19.

V and J are TRBV5-1 and TRBJ2-7; 8 bases map to TRBD1. Germline values: CDR1 SGHRS, CDR2 YFSETQ. V dropped 6 bases and J dropped 2; count of bases not matched to a gene: 13. CDR3 length: 16 amino acids. In DNA form, the CDR3 reads TGCGCCAGCACTTCCACGCCGGGACAGGCCCCCTACGAGCAGTACTTC. Amino acids: CASTSTPGQAPYEQYF.

The V call is TRBV6-1, the J call TRBJ2-3; D is unresolved. The CDR3 length is 13 residues. The germline V gene has CDR1 MNHNS and CDR2 SASEGT. The ends were cut back, 11 bases at V and 1 base at J, with 13 bases in the middle. CDR3 coding DNA: TGTGCCTACGCTCAAATAGGCACAGATACGCAGTATTTT. Its translation is CAYAQIGTDTQYF.